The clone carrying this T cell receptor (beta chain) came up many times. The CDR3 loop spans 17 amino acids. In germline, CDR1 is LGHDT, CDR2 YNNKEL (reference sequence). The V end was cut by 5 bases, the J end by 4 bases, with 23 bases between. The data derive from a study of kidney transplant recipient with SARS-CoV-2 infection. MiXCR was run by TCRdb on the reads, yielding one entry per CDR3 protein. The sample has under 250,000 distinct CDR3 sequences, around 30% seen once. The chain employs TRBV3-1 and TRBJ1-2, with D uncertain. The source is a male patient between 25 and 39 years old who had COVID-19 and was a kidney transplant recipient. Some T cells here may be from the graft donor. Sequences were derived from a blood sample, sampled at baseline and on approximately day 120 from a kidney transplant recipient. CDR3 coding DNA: TGTGCCAGCAGCGAATGGGTCACCCTTCGAAAGACCTATGGCTACACCTTC. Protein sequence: CASSEWVTLRKTYGYTF.